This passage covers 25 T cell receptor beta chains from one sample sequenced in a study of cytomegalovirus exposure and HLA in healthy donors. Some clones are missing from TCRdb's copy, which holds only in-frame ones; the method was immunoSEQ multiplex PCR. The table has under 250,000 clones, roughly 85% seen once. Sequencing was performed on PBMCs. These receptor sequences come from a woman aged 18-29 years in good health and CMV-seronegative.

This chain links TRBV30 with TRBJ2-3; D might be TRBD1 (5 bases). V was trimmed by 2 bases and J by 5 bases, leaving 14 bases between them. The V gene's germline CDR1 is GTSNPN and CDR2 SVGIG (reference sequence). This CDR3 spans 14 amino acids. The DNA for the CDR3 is TGTGCCTGGAGTCCGATAACAGGAAAAGATACGCAGTATTTT. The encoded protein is CAWSPITGKDTQYF.

The CDR3 DNA follows: TGCAGCGCGCCGGACGCGTATCAAGCTTTCTTT. Translated, it gives CSAPDAYQAFF. V gene TRBV29-1 combines with J gene TRBJ1-1; no clear D gene. The germline CDR1 and CDR2 sequences are SQVTM and ANQGSEA. The CDR3 spans 11 residues. Between the trimmed V and J ends, which lost 7 bases and 9 bases, there was a span of 15 bases.

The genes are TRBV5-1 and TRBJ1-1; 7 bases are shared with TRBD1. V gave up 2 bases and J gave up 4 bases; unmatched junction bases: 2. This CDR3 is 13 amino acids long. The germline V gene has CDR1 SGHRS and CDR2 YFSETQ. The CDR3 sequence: CASSLQGSTEAFF. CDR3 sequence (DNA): TGCGCCAGCAGCTTACAGGGGAGCACTGAAGCTTTCTTT. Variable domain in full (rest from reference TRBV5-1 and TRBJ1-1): KAGVTQTPRYLIKTRGQQVTLSCSPISGHRSVSWYQQTPGQGLQFLFEYFSETQRNKGNFPGRFSGRQFSNSRSEMNVSTLELGDSALYLCASSLQGSTEAFFGQGTRLTVV.

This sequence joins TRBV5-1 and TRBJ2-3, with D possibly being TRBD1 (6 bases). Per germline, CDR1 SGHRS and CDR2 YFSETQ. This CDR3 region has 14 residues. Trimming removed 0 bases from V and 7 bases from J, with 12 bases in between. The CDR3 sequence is CASSLAGGVNTQYF. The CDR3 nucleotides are TGCGCCAGCAGCTTGGCTGGGGGCGTGAATACGCAGTATTTT.

The CDR3 loop is CASSSGLAGVERYF. In nucleotides, the CDR3 is TGTGCCAGCAGCTCGGGACTAGCGGGAGTTGAGAGGTACTTC. V is TRBV5-5 and J is TRBJ2-7; 14 bases map to TRBD2. The CDR3 covers 14 residues. Germline V gene data show CDR1 as SGHKS and CDR2 as YYEKEE (reference sequence). The J segment lost 12 bases and the V segment lost 3 bases, leaving 8 bases of the junction unmatched.

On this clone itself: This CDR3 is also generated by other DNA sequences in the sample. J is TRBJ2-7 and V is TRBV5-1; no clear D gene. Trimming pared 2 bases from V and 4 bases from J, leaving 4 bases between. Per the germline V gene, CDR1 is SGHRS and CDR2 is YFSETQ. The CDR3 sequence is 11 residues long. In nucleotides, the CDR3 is TGCGCCAGCAGCTTAGAGTACGAGCAGTACTTC. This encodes CASSLEYEQYF. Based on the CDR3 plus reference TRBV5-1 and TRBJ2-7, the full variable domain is KAGVTQTPRYLIKTRGQQVTLSCSPISGHRSVSWYQQTPGQGLQFLFEYFSETQRNKGNFPGRFSGRQFSNSRSEMNVSTLELGDSALYLCASSLEYEQYFGPGTRLTVT.

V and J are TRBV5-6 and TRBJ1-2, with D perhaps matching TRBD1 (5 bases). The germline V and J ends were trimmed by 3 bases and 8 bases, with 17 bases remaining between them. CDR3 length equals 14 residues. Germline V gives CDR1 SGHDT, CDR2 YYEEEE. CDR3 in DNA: TGTGCCAGCAGCTGGGGCAGAAGGAGCGGGGGCTACACCTTC. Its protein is CASSWGRRSGGYTF.

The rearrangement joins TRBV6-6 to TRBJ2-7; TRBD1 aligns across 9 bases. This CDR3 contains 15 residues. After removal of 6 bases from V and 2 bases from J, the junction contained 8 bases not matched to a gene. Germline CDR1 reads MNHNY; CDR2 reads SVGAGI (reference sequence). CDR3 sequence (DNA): TGTGCCAGCAGCCCACCGGGACAGGGCACCTACGAGCAGTACTTC. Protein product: CASSPPGQGTYEQYF.

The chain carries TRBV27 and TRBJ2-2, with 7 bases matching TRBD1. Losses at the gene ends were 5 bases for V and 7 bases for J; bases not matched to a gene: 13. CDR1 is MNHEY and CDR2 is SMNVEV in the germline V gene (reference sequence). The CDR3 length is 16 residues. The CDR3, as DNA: TGTGCCAGCAGTCCGCGCCGCCTGCGACAGGGCGGGGAGCTGTTTTTT. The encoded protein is CASSPRRLRQGGELFF.

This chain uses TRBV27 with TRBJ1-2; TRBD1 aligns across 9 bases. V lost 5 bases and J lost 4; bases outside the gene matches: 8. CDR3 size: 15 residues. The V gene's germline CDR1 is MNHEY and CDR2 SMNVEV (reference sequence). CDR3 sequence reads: CASSRTGGVGYGYTF. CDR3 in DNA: TGTGCCAGCAGTAGAACAGGGGGCGTAGGCTATGGCTACACCTTC.

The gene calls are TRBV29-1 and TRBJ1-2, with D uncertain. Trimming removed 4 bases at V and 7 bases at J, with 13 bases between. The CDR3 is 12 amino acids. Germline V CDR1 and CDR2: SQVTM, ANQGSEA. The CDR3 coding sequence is TGCAGCGTTGTTCAACAAGCCGGTGGCTACACCTTC. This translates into CSVVQQAGGYTF.

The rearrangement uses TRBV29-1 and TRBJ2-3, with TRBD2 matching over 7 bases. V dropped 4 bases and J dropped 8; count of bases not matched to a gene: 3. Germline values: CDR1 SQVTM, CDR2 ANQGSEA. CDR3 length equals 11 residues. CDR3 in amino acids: CSVGTRGTQYF. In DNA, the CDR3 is TGCAGCGTTGGGACTAGGGGTACGCAGTATTTT.

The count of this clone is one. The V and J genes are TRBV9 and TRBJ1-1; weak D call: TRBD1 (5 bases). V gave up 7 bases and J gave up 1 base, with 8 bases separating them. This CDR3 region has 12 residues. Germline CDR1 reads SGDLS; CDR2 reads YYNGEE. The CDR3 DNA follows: TGTGCCAGCTCCGGGACGAACACTGAAGCTTTCTTT. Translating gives CASSGTNTEAFF.

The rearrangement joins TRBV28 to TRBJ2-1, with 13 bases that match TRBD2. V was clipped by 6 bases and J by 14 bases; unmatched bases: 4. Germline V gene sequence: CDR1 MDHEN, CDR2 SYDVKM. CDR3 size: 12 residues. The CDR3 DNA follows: TGTGCCAGCAGAACTAGCGGGAGGGGGGAGTTCTTC. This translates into CASRTSGRGEFF.

CDR3 sequence: CASKAHNTEAFF. The CDR3 DNA reads TGTGCCAGCAAGGCTCATAACACTGAAGCTTTCTTT. The rearrangement uses TRBV2 and TRBJ1-1; D uncertain. V was cut by 7 bases and J by 2 bases, with 8 bases left in between. This CDR3 is 12 amino acids long. The germline CDR1 and CDR2 sequences are SNHLY and FYNNEI.

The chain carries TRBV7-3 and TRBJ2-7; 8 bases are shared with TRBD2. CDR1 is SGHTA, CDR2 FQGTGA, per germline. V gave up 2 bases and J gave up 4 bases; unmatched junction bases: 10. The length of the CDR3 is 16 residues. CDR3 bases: TGTGCCAGCAGCTTATCGGGAATAGCGGGAAGTTACGAGCAGTACTTC. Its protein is CASSLSGIAGSYEQYF. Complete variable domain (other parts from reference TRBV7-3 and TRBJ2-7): GAGVSQTPSNKVTEKGKYVELRCDPISGHTALYWYRQSLGQGPEFLIYFQGTGAADDSGLPNDRFFAVRPEGSVSTLKIQRTERGDSAVYLCASSLSGIAGSYEQYFGPGTRLTVT.

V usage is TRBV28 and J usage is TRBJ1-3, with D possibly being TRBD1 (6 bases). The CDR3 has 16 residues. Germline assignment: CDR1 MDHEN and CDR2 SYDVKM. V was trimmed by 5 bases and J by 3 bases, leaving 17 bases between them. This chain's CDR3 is CASSIGAGASGNTIYF. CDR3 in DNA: TGTGCCAGCAGTATTGGCGCAGGGGCTAGTGGAAACACCATATATTTT.

CDR3 amino acids: CSVDESGNYEQYF. CDR3 DNA: TGCAGCGTTGATGAATCAGGGAACTACGAGCAGTACTTC. The chain recombines TRBV29-1 with TRBJ2-7; maybe TRBD1 (5 bases). V gave up 3 bases and J gave up 3 bases, with 12 bases separating them. The CDR3 contains 13 residues. Germline lookup yields CDR1 SQVTM and CDR2 ANQGSEA.

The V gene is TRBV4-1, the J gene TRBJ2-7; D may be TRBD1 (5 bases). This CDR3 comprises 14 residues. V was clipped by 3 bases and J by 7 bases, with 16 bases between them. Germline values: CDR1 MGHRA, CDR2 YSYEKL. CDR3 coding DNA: TGCGCCAGCAGCCATCAGGGTACAGCCCGGGAGCAGTACTTC. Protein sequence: CASSHQGTAREQYF.

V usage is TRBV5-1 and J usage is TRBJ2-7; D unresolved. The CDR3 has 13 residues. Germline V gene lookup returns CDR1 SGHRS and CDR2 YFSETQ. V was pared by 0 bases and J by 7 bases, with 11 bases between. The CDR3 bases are TGCGCCAGCAGCTTGGACGCTATGGGAGAGCAGTACTTC. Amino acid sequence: CASSLDAMGEQYF.

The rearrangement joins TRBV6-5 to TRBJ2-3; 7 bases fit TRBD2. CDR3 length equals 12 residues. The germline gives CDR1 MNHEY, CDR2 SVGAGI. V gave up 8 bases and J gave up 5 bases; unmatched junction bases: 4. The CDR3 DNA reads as TGTGCCAGCGGGAGGGCCGAAGATACGCAGTATTTT. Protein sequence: CASGRAEDTQYF.

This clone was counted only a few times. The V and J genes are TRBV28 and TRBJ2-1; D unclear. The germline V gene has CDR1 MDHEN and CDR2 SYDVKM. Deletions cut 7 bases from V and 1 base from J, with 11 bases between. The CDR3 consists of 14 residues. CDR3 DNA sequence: TGTGCCAGCAAGAACGGTGGGTCCTACAATGAGCAGTTCTTC. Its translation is CASKNGGSYNEQFF. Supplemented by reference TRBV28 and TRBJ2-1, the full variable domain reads DVKVTQSSRYLVKRTGEKVFLECVQDMDHENMFWYRQDPGLGLRLIYFSYDVKMKEKGDIPEGYSVSREKKERFSLILESASTNQTSMYLCASKNGGSYNEQFFGPGTRLTVL.

The CDR3 DNA sequence: TGCGCCAGCAGTGATGGGGGTTCCGGGACACGTAACAATGAGCAGTTCTTC. This encodes CASSDGGSGTRNNEQFF. This sequence joins TRBV10-1 and TRBJ2-1; a possible D gene is TRBD1 (6 bases). Germline V gene data show CDR1 as WNHNN and CDR2 as SYGVQD (reference sequence). The CDR3 sequence is 17 residues long. Trimming took 3 bases from V and 5 from J, leaving 20 bases between them.

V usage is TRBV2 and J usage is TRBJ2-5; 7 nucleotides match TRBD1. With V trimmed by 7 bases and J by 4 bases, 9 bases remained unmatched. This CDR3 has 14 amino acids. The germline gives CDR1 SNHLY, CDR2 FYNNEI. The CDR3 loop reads CASTDRVFRETQYF. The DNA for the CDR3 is TGTGCCAGCACTGACAGGGTATTTAGAGAGACCCAGTACTTC.

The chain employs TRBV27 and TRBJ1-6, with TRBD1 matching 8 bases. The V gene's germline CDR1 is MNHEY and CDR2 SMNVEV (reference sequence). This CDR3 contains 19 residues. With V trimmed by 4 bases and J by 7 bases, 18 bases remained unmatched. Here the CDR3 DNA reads TGTGCCAGCAGTTCCAGGACAGGGTTTTCTGAAACACGCAATTCACCCCTCCACTTT. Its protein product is CASSSRTGFSETRNSPLHF.